A selection of T cell receptor beta chains follows, all from one sample in a study of radiotherapy plus CTLA-4 blockade in lung cancer. Some clones are missing from TCRdb's copy, which holds only in-frame ones; the method was immunoSEQ multiplex PCR. Of 34,000 or so clones listed, around 75% were seen once; the top ten hold around an eighth. The sequenced sample was peripheral blood, obtained from a patient treated with radiotherapy plus ipilimumab. These receptors all come from a human donor with non-small cell lung cancer that progressed on radiotherapy plus ipilimumab. The CDR3 runs from the conserved cysteine through the conserved F or W. D genes are given only for firm matches. Size values are once, few and many counts, or a class for expanded clones, and some rows have none.

v_call	j_call	d_call	clone_size	cdr3_aa	cdr3_nt
TRBV5-6	TRBJ1-5	.	.	CASSGRVGNQPQHF	TGTGCCAGCAGCGGCAGGGTAGGCAATCAGCCCCAGCATTTT
TRBV11-2	TRBJ2-1	.	once	CASSFGPNEQFF	TGTGCCAGCAGCTTCGGGCCCAATGAGCAGTTCTTC
TRBV18	TRBJ2-7	.	.	CASSPSPTREQYF	TGTGCCAGCTCACCTTCTCCTACTAGGGAGCAGTACTTC
TRBV5-1	TRBJ1-4	.	once	CASSETPGPINEKLFF	TGCGCCAGCAGCGAAACACCGGGACCGATTAATGAAAAACTGTTTTTT
TRBV7-8	TRBJ1-1	.	.	CASSLGAGGGTEAFF	TGTGCCAGCAGCTTAGGAGCGGGGGGCGGCACTGAAGCTTTCTTT
TRBV27	TRBJ1-1	.	.	CASSLKGPTGGTEAFF	TGTGCCAGCAGTTTAAAGGGACCTACGGGAGGGACTGAAGCTTTCTTT
TRBV10-2	TRBJ2-3	.	.	CASSEGRTGVTDTQYF	TGCGCCAGCAGTGAGGGGCGGACGGGGGTCACAGATACGCAGTATTTT
TRBV6-5	TRBJ2-7	.	.	CASSLAPGHSYEQYF	TGTGCCAGCAGTCTCGCCCCTGGACACAGCTACGAGCAGTACTTC
TRBV5-1	TRBJ2-3	.	.	CASGPVQGPTDTQYF	TGCGCCAGCGGACCAGTACAGGGTCCAACAGATACGCAGTATTTT
TRBV7-2	TRBJ2-3	.	few	CASSLASEDTQYF	TGTGCCAGCAGCTTAGCTAGCGAAGATACGCAGTATTTT
TRBV4-3	TRBJ2-7	.	.	CASSQGTGPGYEQYF	TGCGCCAGCAGCCAAGGTACAGGGCCCGGCTACGAGCAGTACTTC
TRBV19	TRBJ2-2	TRBD1	.	CASRRSQGADGGELFF	TGTGCCAGTAGGCGGTCCCAGGGGGCTGATGGCGGGGAGCTGTTTTTT
TRBV27	TRBJ1-1	.	.	CASSLYGDTEAFF	TGTGCCAGCAGCCTCTACGGCGACACTGAAGCTTTCTTT